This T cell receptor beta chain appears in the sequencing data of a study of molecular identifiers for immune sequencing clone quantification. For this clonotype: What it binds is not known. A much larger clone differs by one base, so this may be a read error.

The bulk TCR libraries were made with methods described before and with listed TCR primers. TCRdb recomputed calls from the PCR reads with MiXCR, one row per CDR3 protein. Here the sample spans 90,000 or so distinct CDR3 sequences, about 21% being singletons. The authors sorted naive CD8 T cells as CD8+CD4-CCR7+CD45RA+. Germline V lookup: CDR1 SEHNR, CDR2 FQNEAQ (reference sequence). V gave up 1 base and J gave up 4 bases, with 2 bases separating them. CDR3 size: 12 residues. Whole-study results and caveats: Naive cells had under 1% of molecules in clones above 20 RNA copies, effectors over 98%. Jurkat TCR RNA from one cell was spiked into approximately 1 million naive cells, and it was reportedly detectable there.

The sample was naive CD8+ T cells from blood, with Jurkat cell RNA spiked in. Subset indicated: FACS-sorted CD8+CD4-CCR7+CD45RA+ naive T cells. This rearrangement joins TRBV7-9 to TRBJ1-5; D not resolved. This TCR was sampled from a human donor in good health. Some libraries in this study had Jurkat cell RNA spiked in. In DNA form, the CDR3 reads TGTGCCAGCAGCTTAGAGAATCAGCCCCAGCATTTT. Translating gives CASSLENQPQHF.